This T cell receptor (beta chain) is drawn from a study of T cells after yellow fever vaccination. General study results and limits: Abundant contaminating clonotypes from the bulk population could appear in FACS-sorted repertoires.

This clonotype was seen a single time. Antigen unknown. Its ends do not fully match the called genes, so a read error is possible. Germline-derived CDR1 and CDR2 are SGDLS and YYNGEE. CDR3 length: 18 amino acids. 5'RACE template switching generated TCR cDNA, adding a universal primer site and UMIs. TCRdb re-analysed the 5' RACE reads in MiXCR, keeping a single row per CDR3 protein. The table lists 400,000 or so distinct CDR3 sequences, around 10% of them singletons, with 18% in the top ten. The chain carries TRBV9 and TRBJ1-2, with D possibly TRBD1 on 6 matching bases. The material was PBMCs, obtained on the day of the first yellow fever vaccination. The TCR was taken from a young man who received the YFV17D yellow fever vaccine. The CDR3: CVSSVTSWGAGANYGYTF. CDR3 sequence (DNA): TGTGTCAGCAGCGTAACCTCTTGGGGGGCAGGAGCTAACTATGGCTACACCTTC.